This paragraph covers one T cell receptor (beta chain) sequence. The source of the sample is a study of sequential checkpoint blockade in melanoma. About the research overall: Patients were randomized 1:1 to nivolumab-then-ipilimumab or ipilimumab-then-nivolumab first-line.

Treatment described: randomized to nivolumab then ipilimumab (arm A) or the reverse (arm B). Live CD3+CD8+ CD19− CD56− cells were sorted from PBMCs. The method was immunoSEQ multiplex PCR; TCRdb's version includes in-frame clones alone and lacks a portion of them. The sample carries roughly 12,000 clones, 75% to 80% recorded once. The CDR3 spans 14 residues. Germline CDR1 and CDR2: MDHEN and SYDVKM. V was pared by 8 bases and J by 2 bases, with 6 bases of the junction left unmatched. Material: CD8+ T cells sorted from blood (inferred from file names), obtained from a patient given nivolumab and ipilimumab in sequence. V is TRBV28 and J is TRBJ2-1; 7 nucleotides line up with TRBD1. This clonotype originated in a human donor with melanoma. The CDR3: CASADRVAYNEQFF. The DNA for the CDR3 is TGTGCCAGCGCCGACAGGGTAGCCTACAATGAGCAGTTCTTC.